These 2 T cell receptor beta chains originate from one sample sequenced in a study of cytomegalovirus exposure and HLA in healthy donors. The PCR contained 60 Vbeta and 13 Jbeta primers. The data were produced by immunoSEQ multiplex PCR, yet TCRdb's version contains in-frame clones alone and is incomplete. The sample contains 100,000 to 150,000 clones, less than 85% of which appear only once. The sequenced material came from PBMCs. Source of these receptors: a female donor in good health and CMV-seronegative.

This clone showed up just a few times. The junction departs from germline at one end; a sequencing error may be responsible. The chain is built from TRBV5-8 and TRBJ2-6, with D hard to call. Germline values: CDR1 SGHTS, CDR2 YDEGEE. CDR3 length equals 17 residues. The CDR3 sequence: CASRLEQPSSGANVLTF. The CDR3 coding sequence is TGTGCCAGCAGGTTGGAACAACCCAGCTCTGGGGCCAACGTCCTGACTTTC.

The rearrangement links TRBV6-1 to TRBJ2-3, with a weak D call TRBD2 (6 bases). The CDR3 sequence is 14 residues long. V dropped 7 bases and J dropped 5 bases, with 16 bases sitting between them. Germline V CDR1 and CDR2: MNHNS, SASEGT. The CDR3 nucleotides are TGTGCCAGCAAACTAGCTCAAAAAGGAGATACGCAGTATTTT. Its translation: CASKLAQKGDTQYF.